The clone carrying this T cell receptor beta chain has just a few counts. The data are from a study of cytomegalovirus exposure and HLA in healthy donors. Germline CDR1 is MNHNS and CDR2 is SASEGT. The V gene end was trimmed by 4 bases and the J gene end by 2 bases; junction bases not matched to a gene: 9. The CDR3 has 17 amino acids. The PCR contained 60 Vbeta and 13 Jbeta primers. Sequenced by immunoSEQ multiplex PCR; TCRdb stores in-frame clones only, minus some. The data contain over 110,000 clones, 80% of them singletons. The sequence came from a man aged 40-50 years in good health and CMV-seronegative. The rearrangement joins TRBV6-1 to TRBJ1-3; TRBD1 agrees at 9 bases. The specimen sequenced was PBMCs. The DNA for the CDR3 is TGTGCCAGCAGTGGAATACAGGGGGCTACTGCTGGAAACACCATATATTTT. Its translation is CASSGIQGATAGNTIYF.